Listed here are 19 T cell receptor beta chains from one sample, sequenced in a study of cytomegalovirus exposure and HLA in healthy donors. In the PCR, 60 Vbeta and 13 Jbeta primers were used. Assay used: immunoSEQ multiplex PCR; TCRdb lists only in-frame clones, some missing. Of hundreds of thousands of clones in the sample, about two thirds were seen once. Source material: PBMCs. The receptor set was obtained from a man in his forties or fifties in good health and CMV-seropositive.

The CDR3: CASSFSTSGAYEQYF. The CDR3 DNA reads TGTGCCAGCAGTTTTTCGACTAGCGGGGCCTACGAGCAGTACTTC. V usage is TRBV6-5 and J usage is TRBJ2-7; 11 bases are shared with TRBD2. J lost 2 bases, V lost 4 bases, and 4 bases had no gene match. Germline lookup yields CDR1 MNHEY and CDR2 SVGAGI. The CDR3 is 15 residues long.

The genes are TRBV5-4 and TRBJ2-3; TRBD2 matches at 14 bases. This CDR3 spans 15 amino acids. The J segment lost 6 bases and the V segment lost 9 bases, leaving 9 bases of the junction unmatched. The V gene's germline CDR1 is SGHNT and CDR2 YYREEE (reference sequence). DNA for the CDR3: TGTGCCACCTGGACTAGCGGGGGGTTCGGGGATACGCAGTATTTT. Translating it yields CATWTSGGFGDTQYF.

This chain joins TRBV28 and TRBJ2-7, with D tentatively TRBD2 (7 bases). The germline V gene has CDR1 MDHEN and CDR2 SYDVKM. The CDR3 has 14 amino acids. Trimming stripped 2 bases from V and 4 bases from J, with 12 bases between. The CDR3 coding sequence is TGTGCCAGCAGTTTAAGTAGGGGGGGATACGAGCAGTACTTC. Translation gives CASSLSRGGYEQYF.

V gene TRBV6-1 combines with J gene TRBJ1-3, with TRBD1 matching 8 bases. The CDR3 extends over 13 amino acids. Germline assignment: CDR1 MNHNS and CDR2 SASEGT. Trimming at V came to 6 bases and at J to 7 bases, leaving 5 bases not matched to a gene. The CDR3 loop reads CASRRTGWNTIYF. In nucleotides, the CDR3 is TGTGCCAGCAGAAGGACAGGGTGGAACACCATATATTTT.

This clone was seen a handful of times. The chain couples TRBV7-8 to TRBJ2-7; the D gene is possibly TRBD2 (5 bases). V lost 3 bases and J 3 bases, leaving 18 bases between the germline ends. This CDR3 region has 16 residues. Germline values: CDR1 SGHVS, CDR2 FQNEAQ. The DNA of the CDR3 is TGTGCCAGCAGCTTCCCCTCGGCCGGGATCGGCTACGAGCAGTACTTC. Amino acids: CASSFPSAGIGYEQYF.

The chain carries TRBV2 and TRBJ1-4, with 7 nucleotides matching TRBD1. V lost 6 bases and J lost 0; bases outside the gene matches: 7. Germline-derived CDR1 and CDR2 are SNHLY and FYNNEI. This CDR3 is 16 amino acids long. This chain's CDR3 is CASRPGQTATNEKLFF. The DNA of the CDR3 is TGTGCCAGCAGGCCGGGACAGACGGCAACTAATGAAAAACTGTTTTTT.

This clone was seen more than once but under ten times. This chain connects TRBV9 to TRBJ2-3, with a weak D call TRBD2 (6 bases). CDR3 length equals 17 residues. CDR1 and CDR2 from the germline V gene are SGDLS and YYNGEE. V was pared by 2 bases and J by 5 bases, with 21 bases between. The CDR3 spells CASSVGAGRSRGDTQYF. The CDR3 DNA sequence: TGTGCCAGCAGCGTTGGGGCGGGGCGATCTCGCGGAGATACGCAGTATTTT.

This clone was counted once. CDR3: CASSLRRSYGYTF. CDR3 in DNA: TGTGCCAGCAGCTTAAGACGGAGCTATGGCTACACCTTC. V usage is TRBV5-4 and J usage is TRBJ1-2, with D hard to call. V lost 2 bases and J 4 bases, leaving 9 bases between the germline ends. CDR1 SGHNT and CDR2 YYREEE come from the germline V gene (reference sequence). This CDR3 spans 13 amino acids.

The chain uses TRBV7-8 and TRBJ1-4, with 7 bases matching TRBD1. V was pared by 8 bases and J by 2 bases, with 17 bases of the junction left unmatched. The length of the CDR3 is 18 residues. Germline assignment: CDR1 SGHVS and CDR2 FQNEAQ. This CDR3 is CASLAGTVTPLTNEKLFF. The CDR3 DNA reads TGTGCCAGCCTGGCCGGGACAGTGACTCCTCTTACTAATGAAAAACTGTTTTTT. The full variable domain, in which reference TRBV7-8 and TRBJ1-4 provide the parts outside the CDR3, is GAGVSQSPRYKVAKRGQDVALRCDPISGHVSLFWYQQALGQGPEFLTYFQNEAQLDKSGLPSDRFFAERPEGSVSTLKIQRTQQEDSAVYLCASLAGTVTPLTNEKLFFGSGTQLSVL.

This rearrangement joins TRBV13 to TRBJ2-1, with 9 bases that match TRBD1. CDR3 length: 15 amino acids. With V trimmed by 4 bases and J by 6 bases, 7 bases remained unmatched. Germline CDR1 and CDR2: PRHDT and FYEKMQ (reference sequence). This CDR3 reads CASSYRTGVTNEQFF. CDR3 DNA sequence: TGTGCCAGCAGCTACCGGACAGGGGTGACCAATGAGCAGTTCTTC.

The chain employs TRBV11-2 and TRBJ1-1; possible D gene TRBD1, 5 bases. Germline assignment: CDR1 SGHAT and CDR2 FQNNGV. V lost 5 bases and J 3 bases, leaving 19 bases between the germline ends. This CDR3 has 16 amino acids. The CDR3 nucleotides read TGTGCCAGCAGCCTCTCGTGGGGCCTCGCGGACACTGAAGCTTTCTTT. Translated, it gives CASSLSWGLADTEAFF.

This chain uses TRBV5-1 with TRBJ2-2; 7 bases match TRBD1. The ends lost 1 base at V and 3 bases at J; junction bases unmatched: 9. The CDR3 contains 17 residues. Looked up from germline, CDR1 is SGHRS and CDR2 is YFSETQ. The DNA for the CDR3 is TGCGCCAGCAGCTTGAACCCAGGGGGTTGGGACACCGGGGAGCTGTTTTTT. It encodes CASSLNPGGWDTGELFF.

This clone was found a few times. The J gene is TRBJ1-2, the V gene TRBV6-1; TRBD1 agrees at 10 bases. Germline CDR1 and CDR2: MNHNS and SASEGT. V shed 6 bases and J 5 bases; nucleotides not matched to a gene: 6. The CDR3 consists of 14 residues. CDR3: CASRGQGILYGYTF. CDR3 sequence (DNA): TGTGCCAGCAGGGGACAGGGGATTTTGTATGGCTACACCTTC.

The rearrangement uses TRBV18 and TRBJ1-5; D is perhaps TRBD1 (6 bases). The CDR3 is made up of 14 amino acids. V was clipped by 5 bases and J by 6 bases, with 14 bases between them. Germline lookup yields CDR1 KGHSH and CDR2 LQKENI. CDR3 sequence (DNA): TGTGCCAGCTCAGAACAGGGAGTCGGTCAGCCCCAGCATTTT. This codes for CASSEQGVGQPQHF.

CDR3 DNA: TGCGCCAGCAGCTCAGACAGCTATAACACTGAAGCTTTCTTT. This encodes CASSSDSYNTEAFF. This rearrangement joins TRBV5-1 to TRBJ1-1; a weak D match, TRBD1 (5 bases). V lost 3 bases and J lost 2, with 11 bases in between. Germline lookup yields CDR1 SGHRS and CDR2 YFSETQ. The CDR3 extends over 14 amino acids.

This chain joins TRBV4-1 and TRBJ2-2; 8 bases line up with TRBD2. V was pared by 4 bases and J by 7 bases, with 8 bases of the junction left unmatched. Per germline, CDR1 MGHRA and CDR2 YSYEKL. The CDR3 totals 15 residues. The CDR3 loop is CASSPASGLGGELFF. The CDR3 DNA sequence: TGCGCCAGCAGCCCAGCTAGCGGGTTAGGCGGGGAGCTGTTTTTT.

This clone was counted a single time. The chain couples TRBV5-1 to TRBJ1-1; no reliable D call. Looked up from germline, CDR1 is SGHRS and CDR2 is YFSETQ. Trimming removed 4 bases from V and 1 base from J, with 17 bases in between. The CDR3 contains 16 residues. CDR3 protein: CASSPARSAGNTEAFF. The CDR3, as DNA: TGCGCCAGCAGCCCCGCCAGGTCAGCGGGGAACACTGAAGCTTTCTTT.

The chain has TRBV28 and TRBJ1-2; D is possibly TRBD1 (5 bases). V was trimmed by 4 bases and J by 2 bases, leaving 20 bases between them. CDR1 and CDR2 from the germline V gene are MDHEN and SYDVKM. This CDR3 has 17 amino acids. CDR3 coding DNA: TGTGCCAGCAGTTCGCGACATGGGGGGGACCTGAACTATGGCTACACCTTC. The encoded protein is CASSSRHGGDLNYGYTF.

J is TRBJ1-2 and V is TRBV2; no reliable D call. The germline CDR1 and CDR2 sequences are SNHLY and FYNNEI. Between the trimmed V and J ends, which lost 7 bases and 4 bases, there was a span of 10 bases. The CDR3 totals 12 residues. CDR3 sequence: CASTPRGYGYTF. CDR3 sequence (DNA): TGTGCCAGCACCCCCCGGGGCTATGGCTACACCTTC.